This T cell receptor beta chain was retrieved from a study of cytomegalovirus exposure and HLA in healthy donors. Turning to the study itself: In terms of ancestry, the Caucasian-associated cluster contained about four fifths of the approximately 420 genotyped donors.

Regarding this clone: What it binds is unknown.

Primers: 60 Vbeta forward and 13 Jbeta reverse. The table came from immunoSEQ multiplex PCR; TCRdb's copy has only in-frame clones and leaves some out. The sample gives 110,000 to 150,000 clones, roughly 76% of which show up once; around 1.7% is in the top ten. Study-wide findings and caveats: Trimming of TCR beta V- and J-genes showed a link, identified in a later analysis, to a missense DCLRE1C variant. Accurate prediction of HLA-A and HLA-B alleles (for most subjects) was reportedly achieved from TCR beta sequences. In a later analysis, several top co-occurrence clusters appeared linked to parvovirus B19, influenza, CMV and Epstein-Barr virus.

The CDR3 runs 12 residues. The germline V gene has CDR1 LNHDA and CDR2 SQIVND (reference sequence). J lost 10 bases, V lost 5 bases, and 3 bases had no gene match. V gene TRBV19 combines with J gene TRBJ2-5; 11 bases match TRBD2. This receptor was taken from a female donor in good health and CMV-seronegative. The material sequenced was PBMCs. CDR3 region: CASSLGTSGQYF. DNA for the CDR3: TGTGCCAGTAGTTTAGGGACTAGCGGCCAGTACTTC.